This TCR beta chain was sequenced in a study of Ad26.COV2.S vaccination and SARS-CoV-2 variants. General study results and limits: Comparability of non-spike TCR breadth was observed across vaccine and placebo recipients.

The V gene lost 5 bases and the J gene lost 2 bases, with 12 bases spanning the gap. This CDR3 is built from 14 residues. The germline V gene has CDR1 SGHTA and CDR2 FQGNSA. Documented treatment: 19 received Ad26.COV2.S at low or high dose, single or two shots; about 5 received placebo; per-sample allocation not given. Samples analyzed were those drawn on day 63 after the first vaccine or placebo injection. Wuhan-strain SARS-CoV-2 spike was expressed by the Ad26 vector that made up the vaccine. This clone was found a few times. Its antigen is still unknown. Method: immunoSEQ multiplex PCR; TCRdb's copy keeps in-frame clones and lacks some. The table has some 400,000 clones, 89% seen once.

This clonotype was sampled from a person between 18 and 60 years old who received the Ad26.COV2.S COVID-19 vaccine or a placebo. The sample was peripheral blood, taken in a trial of Ad26.COV2.S vaccine versus placebo. V usage is TRBV7-2 and J usage is TRBJ2-5; maybe TRBD2 (6 bases). Written as DNA, the CDR3 is TGTGCCAGCAGCGCGGGATCGCGACAAGAGACCCAGTACTTC. Translation gives CASSAGSRQETQYF.